This TCR beta chain was captured by sequencing in a study of cytomegalovirus exposure and HLA in healthy donors (dated by TCRdb to about 2017). Context from the whole study: In an earlier analysis of approximately 500 of the donors, under 300 Gb of sequence data and about 110 million unique TCR beta sequences from 150 million to 200 million T cells were reported. Approximately 300 gigabases of sequencing data and approximately 84 million unique TCR sequences were included in an early release covering about 600 HLA-typed donors. Of the 350 to 400 genotyped donors, roughly 85% fell in the genetic ancestry cluster associated with self-reported Caucasian donors. The study was designed to test whether signatures of past pathogen exposure could be identified by cataloging public T cell receptors. The study used immunosequencing to profile the T cell repertoires of more than 650 subjects and linked those repertoires to cytomegalovirus serostatus. Besides the first cohort of approximately 710 subjects, a separate validation cohort made up of some 110 different subjects was used. The study combined high-throughput TCR immunosequencing, statistical association of individual TCRs with disease status, and machine learning to predict cytomegalovirus infection status. In a later analysis, previously published TCR beta repertoires from 500 to 750 donors were re-analyzed and high-resolution HLA genotyping was added so that TCR occurrence patterns could be studied. Rather than drawing on any new phenotypic data, the later analysis identified candidate immune exposures from TCR beta sequences and the way those sequences occurred across donors. An earlier analysis of approximately 500 of the donors applied high-throughput TCR beta sequencing to assess whether each TCR beta V gene segment acted as functional or pseudogenic. Donor age, sex, ethnicity and CMV serostatus were collected together with the repertoire data. Genome-wide SNP genotypes for about 60% of the roughly 700 donors were used in a later genetic analysis, which treated that subset as a discovery cohort. All discovery cohort repertoires had been generated on a single sequencing platform. HLA typing covered class I and class II loci at four-digit resolution. The number of typed donors differed by locus: about 629-630 for A, B, C, DRB1 and DQB1; approximately 530 for DQA1; around 610 for DPA1; and about 450 for DPB1. Four to six DR-DQ haplotypes were handled as single units for association and clustering, since linkage in the cohort was strong. On average, approximately 250,000 unique TCR beta nucleotide sequences were sequenced per donor among fewer than 500 genotyped donors of the cohort, with 15% to 20% of those sequences being non-productive.

With regard to this clone: The antigen it recognizes is unknown. Within one base of it there is no much larger clone, and no base qualities were kept.

In total, around 600 healthy bone marrow donors made up the cohort. All cohort members were sampled while nominally healthy, although unrecorded immune exposures were likely present. The donor tested CMV seropositive and was one of the 289 seropositive cohort members. A peripheral blood sample was provided by each donor, and peripheral blood mononuclear cells were used for TCR beta sequencing. Genomic DNA extraction from the blood cell samples was performed with the Qiagen DNeasy Blood Extraction Kit. What the work shows at the level of the full study, not this receptor alone: CMV serostatus was the only immune exposure information available for the cohort. In a later analysis, HLA-associated TCR beta chains were found to be more clonally expanded and to have lower generation probabilities than equally common non-associated chains. The authors suggested that the approach could potentially be extended to other disease states and immunological phenotypes. A later genetic analysis associated a missense DCLRE1C variant with V-gene and J-gene trimming of TCR beta chains, and an independent cohort replicated the association. A further reported finding was that TCR beta sequences accurately predicted the HLA-A and HLA-B alleles for most subjects in the first cohort. When HLA alleles, especially DR and DQ, strongly co-occurred, attributing TCR associations to individual alleles was difficult. Presence/absence analyses assumed roughly uniform sequencing depth across donors, an assumption that may not hold. HLA typing was unavailable for some donors at each locus, so association tests used only the typed subset. In a later analysis, most CMV-associated TCR beta chains were found to appear HLA-restricted, with HLA associations seemingly driven largely by CMV exposure. According to a later analysis, parvovirus B19, influenza, CMV and Epstein-Barr virus appeared linked to several top co-occurrence clusters. The study gave a list of some 150 TCR beta chains associated with cytomegalovirus. According to a later genetic analysis, donors in an Asian-associated ancestry cluster had fewer N-insertions in productive TCRs than the roughly 700-donor mean. A cluster of highly shared sequence variants was judged likely to be a technical artifact of the sequencing pipeline. Most TCR sequences were observed very rarely across donors, whereas some public TCRs were present in many individuals. This cohort had only TCR beta chains sequenced, and the lack of alpha or paired-chain data limited which features could be detected. Linkage disequilibrium might explain the correlated functional status among segregating V segments, but an unknown experimental factor could not be excluded. Broadly in line with IMGT annotations, most TCR beta V segments showed up in productive rearrangements about 90% or about 30% of the time in an earlier analysis of approximately 640 of the donors. Seventeen rarely observed V segments, including chromosome 9 orphons, were excluded from the earlier analysis of approximately 500 of the donors because counts were too low. In a later analysis, TCR association rates were found to vary across HLA loci, with the most associated TCRs seen for DRB1 alleles and the fewest for HLA-C alleles. A few of the identified cytomegalovirus-associated TCR beta chains were confirmed in vitro to be specific for cytomegalovirus antigens. Cytomegalovirus status was reported to be diagnosed by the classifier with high specificity and sensitivity in both the original and validation cohorts. Specific HLA alleles were associated with 16,951 TCR beta sequences at a false discovery rate of 0.05 in a later analysis.

Receptor amplification or capture employed the immunoSEQ multiplex PCR assay. For the multiplex PCR, a mixture combining 60 forward primers for TCR Vbeta segments and 13 reverse primers for TCR Jbeta segments was used. A multiplex PCR assay on genomic DNA amplified the CDR3 region of rearranged TCR beta genes. On the Illumina HiSeq System, the amplified TCR beta libraries were sequenced as 87-base-pair reads. The original methods were these. Across the 640 or so repertoires, a later analysis counted around 80 million unique TCR beta chains, approximately 12 million of which were shared by at least two donors. Raw reads were error-corrected and collapsed into unique sequences with a nearest-neighbor algorithm that merged closely related sequences to remove PCR and sequencing errors. To assign V, D and J gene segments, CDR3 sequences were aligned to IMGT reference sequences. For a sequence to be retained, a match of at least six nucleotides to both a V gene segment and a J gene segment was required. Rearrangements were classified as productive when the CDR3 lacked stop codons and remained in frame with V and J, and all other rearrangements were classified as non-productive. CDR3 was defined according to IMGT convention as the region running from the second conserved V-encoded cysteine to the conserved J-encoded phenylalanine. The earlier analysis of about 560 of the donors excluded any sequence lacking an unambiguous match to a single V gene segment. An earlier analysis of a few hundred of the donors called V segments functional above 56.7% productive rearrangements and segregating when the between-donor standard deviation exceeded 5%. A statistical classification framework was built to diagnose cytomegalovirus status from the catalog of TCR beta chain sequences. In a later analysis, TCR nucleotide sequences were compared against IMGT/GENE-DB human TR gene sequences so that V and J genes could be assigned. The TCRdist pipeline was used in a later analysis to assign CDR3 sequences and most-parsimonious VDJ recombination scenarios. In a later analysis, each TCR beta chain was defined by its CDR3 amino acid sequence together with its V-gene family, and reads lacking a unique V-gene family were excluded. In a later analysis, some 600 highly shared, low-generation-probability nucleotide sequences were removed to address suspected cross-contamination and a sequencing artifact. In a later analysis, a clonal expansion index was calculated for each public chain from normalized within-repertoire ranks of inferred template counts. Generation probabilities in a later analysis came from a VDJ recombination model fitted to out-of-frame rearrangements, and those results were checked against IGoR. In a later analysis, hypergeometric tests were used to score TCR-TCR, TCR-HLA and TCR-CMV co-occurrence, with a repertoire-size bias correction applied to TCR pairs. To estimate false discovery rates, a later analysis permuted the HLA or CMV assignments 20 times. In a later analysis, co-occurring TCRs were grouped with DBSCAN, and TCRdist sequence similarity was added when clustering was performed within HLA-allele-positive subsets. Repertoires with fewer than 30,000 or more than 120,000 public chains, plus five repertoires with anomalous nucleotide sharing, were excluded from co-occurrence clustering. TCRdb obtained this table from immuneACCESS and retained in-frame rearrangements with V and J assigned. These tables miss some clones; where compared with another copy, unresolved V genes account for less than half of the shortfall, and the remainder is unexplained. The V and J calls and the clone size are those of that table, but D and trimming were determined from the DNA. This sample comprises roughly 160,000 clones, roughly three quarters of them detected only once. The ten largest make up about 2.9% of the sample.

This clonotype originated in a woman in her 50s in good health and CMV-seropositive. Specimen: PBMCs.

For the CDR3, the sequence is CASSLAGRKSPLHF. In nucleotide form, the sequence is TGTGCCAGCAGCTTAGCAGGGCGTAAATCACCCCTCCACTTT. The rearranged chain carries TRBV11-3 and TRBJ1-6; the D gene is perhaps TRBD1, on 5 matching bases. Its CDR3 holds 14 amino acids, cysteine through phenylalanine. The sequence is cut down to CDR3 DNA, 42 bases in frame from base 1. CDR1 and CDR2 are drawn from the germline V gene: SGHNT, YENEEA. V drops 1 base and J drops 10 bases, leaving 11 bases in between.